Below are 31 T cell receptor beta chains sequenced from a single sample in a study of T cells in Graves' hyperthyroidism and ophthalmopathy. From RNA transcripts, TCR beta CDR3 regions were amplified. When the TCR CDR3 underwent first-round RT-PCR, the HTBI primer set was used. One entry per CDR3 protein, called by TCRdb with MiXCR from the multiplex PCR reads. Of under 450,000 distinct CDR3 sequences in the sample, about 13% were seen once. The sequenced material came from blood. The receptors were sampled from a man in his thirties or forties with Graves' hyperthyroidism that later progressed to Graves' ophthalmopathy.

In the case of this clonotype: This may be a read error, as it is one base from a much larger clone. The chain carries TRBV12-3 or TRBV12-4 and TRBJ2-3; tentative D call: TRBD1 (6 bases). The CDR3 is made up of 15 amino acids. CDR3 loop: CASSFQGLVTNTQYF. Written as DNA, the CDR3 is TGTGCCAGCAGTTTTCAGGGGCTAGTCACAAATACGCAGTATTTT.

The table lists this clonotype with many counts. This chain joins TRBV4-1 and TRBJ2-7; 8 bases are shared with TRBD1. V was clipped by 1 base and J by 5 bases; unmatched bases: 7. Germline lookup yields CDR1 MGHRA and CDR2 YSYEKL. The CDR3 loop spans 15 amino acids. CDR3 amino acids: CASSQGTGGRDEQYF. The CDR3 DNA sequence: TGCGCCAGCAGCCAAGGAACAGGGGGAAGGGACGAGCAGTACTTC.

This rearrangement joins TRBV7-9 to TRBJ2-7, with D uncertain. From germline, CDR1 is SEHNR and CDR2 FQNEAQ (reference sequence). This CDR3 spans 13 amino acids. V was cut by 6 bases and J by 3 bases, with 12 bases left in between. The CDR3 DNA is TGTGCCAGCAGGTCTGGATTCCACTACGAGCAGTACTTC. Protein product: CASRSGFHYEQYF.

The genes are TRBV5-1 and TRBJ1-1, with D unresolved. Trimming took 0 bases from V and 1 from J, leaving 7 bases between them. Per germline, CDR1 SGHRS and CDR2 YFSETQ. The CDR3 covers 14 residues. CDR3 DNA sequence: TGCGCCAGCAGCTTGGGGCGGCCGAACACTGAAGCTTTCTTT. Translation: CASSLGRPNTEAFF.

In nucleotides, the CDR3 is TGCGCCAGCAGCTTGGAGGCAGGGTATTCCAATGAGCAGTTCTTC. This sequence encodes CASSLEAGYSNEQFF. J is TRBJ2-1 and V is TRBV5-1, with a tentative D call TRBD1 (5 bases). CDR3 length: 15 amino acids. Germline V lookup: CDR1 SGHRS, CDR2 YFSETQ. The germline V and J ends were trimmed by 0 bases and 6 bases, with 13 bases remaining between them.

As concerns this clonotype: The junction departs from germline at one end; a sequencing error may be responsible. V and J are TRBV20-1 and TRBJ2-3, with 11 positions matching TRBD2. Per germline, CDR1 DFQATT and CDR2 SNEGSKA (reference sequence). The CDR3 covers 16 residues. DNA for the CDR3: TGCAGTGCTAGGGAACATAGCGGGGGGGTAACAGATACGCGGTATTTT. Translation gives CSAREHSGGVTDTRYF.

This clonotype was detected a few times. This chain connects TRBV6-1 to TRBJ2-1; TRBD1 might be the D (6 bases). V was cut by 2 bases and J by 8 bases, with 16 bases left in between. Germline values: CDR1 MNHNS, CDR2 SASEGT. The CDR3 extends over 15 amino acids. The CDR3 DNA is TGTGCCAGCAGTGAACGGCAGGGGTTGTTTGATGAGCAGTTCTTC. This translates into CASSERQGLFDEQFF.

This chain joins TRBV6-1 and TRBJ1-1; possibly TRBD1 for D (5 bases). Trimming took 10 bases from V and 4 from J, leaving 22 bases between them. There are 15 residues in the CDR3. Germline CDR1 reads MNHNS; CDR2 reads SASEGT. The CDR3 loop reads CATKGSGRGGTEAFF. The CDR3 nucleotides read TGTGCCACTAAGGGGTCCGGTCGCGGGGGCACTGAAGCTTTCTTT.

Ten or more counts support this clonotype. This chain links TRBV12-3 or TRBV12-4 with TRBJ2-7; tentatively, D is TRBD1 (5 bases). V was pared by 6 bases and J by 5 bases, with 11 bases between. The CDR3 is 12 amino acids. CDR3 DNA: TGTGCCAGCAGACCCGACAGCCACGAGCAGTACTTC. Its translation: CASRPDSHEQYF.

This clonotype has only a few counts. This chain uses TRBV18 with TRBJ1-1; D might be TRBD1 (5 bases). Trimming pared 3 bases from V and 9 bases from J, leaving 17 bases between. The CDR3 covers 14 residues. Germline assignment: CDR1 KGHSH and CDR2 LQKENI. The DNA for the CDR3 is TGTGCCAGCTCACCTCTTGGGGCGGGAACTAAAGCTTTCTTT. Protein sequence: CASSPLGAGTKAFF.

V is TRBV29-1 and J is TRBJ2-3; D is unresolved. This CDR3 contains 11 residues. The germline gives CDR1 SQVTM, CDR2 ANQGSEA. V shed 5 bases and J shed 3 bases, with 6 bases lying between them. The CDR3 bases are TGCAGCGTTTTGAGGACAGATACGCAGTATTTT. This translates into CSVLRTDTQYF.

The J gene is TRBJ2-3, the V gene TRBV29-1, with unresolved D. The CDR3 is 11 amino acids. The V end was cut by 7 bases, the J end by 4 bases, with 9 bases between. The germline CDR1 and CDR2 sequences are SQVTM and ANQGSEA. Here the CDR3 reads CSAPGADTQYF. Written as DNA, the CDR3 is TGCAGCGCCCCGGGTGCAGATACGCAGTATTTT.

This clonotype was seen just once. V and J are TRBV29-1 and TRBJ2-3; D unclear. The V and J ends lost 6 bases and 0 bases respectively, with 13 bases between them. The CDR3 length is 14 residues. Germline loops: CDR1 SQVTM, CDR2 ANQGSEA. The chain's CDR3 is CSVTVGYSTDTQYF. In DNA, the CDR3 is TGCAGCGTAACCGTGGGTTACAGCACAGATACGCAGTATTTT.

This clonotype was picked up a small number of times. This rearrangement joins TRBV6-1 to TRBJ2-7; 12 nucleotides agree with TRBD2. Germline V gene lookup returns CDR1 MNHNS and CDR2 SASEGT. V dropped 8 bases and J dropped 6; count of bases not matched to a gene: 8. The CDR3 length is 14 residues. In DNA form, the CDR3 reads TGTGCCAGCCAACTAGCGGGGGGAGGTAGCGAGCAGTACTTC. This translates into CASQLAGGGSEQYF.

This clonotype was seen ten or more times. The gene calls are TRBV30 and TRBJ2-7; TRBD2 might be the D (5 bases). The V end was cut by 4 bases, the J end by 2 bases, with 9 bases between. CDR1 and CDR2 (germline): GTSNPN, SVGIG (reference sequence). This CDR3 has 12 residues. This CDR3 reads CAWMDGAYEQYF. CDR3 coding DNA: TGTGCCTGGATGGACGGGGCCTACGAGCAGTACTTC.

This clonotype was found a few times. The chain couples TRBV2 to TRBJ1-3; 7 bases line up with TRBD1. Germline lookup yields CDR1 SNHLY and CDR2 FYNNEI. The CDR3 spans 14 residues. The V segment lost 6 bases and the J segment 2 bases; nucleotides outside the gene matches: 4. CDR3 nucleotides: TGTGCCAGCAGATACGACAGGGCTGGAAACACCATATATTTT. Its translation: CASRYDRAGNTIYF.

This clonotype was detected many times. The V gene is TRBV3-1, the J gene TRBJ2-1; 12 nucleotides line up with TRBD2. Germline trimming cut 4 bases from V and 8 bases from J; bases unmatched to any gene: 9. Germline V lookup: CDR1 LGHDT, CDR2 YNNKEL (reference sequence). This CDR3 is built from 16 residues. The CDR3 nucleotides read TGTGCCAGCAGCCCTTCTAGCGGGGGGGCCTCTCATGAGCAGTTCTTC. Encoded protein: CASSPSSGGASHEQFF.

This clonotype was found many times. The V call is TRBV4-2, the J call TRBJ2-5; D tentatively fits TRBD1 or TRBD2 (5 bases each). CDR1 LGHNA and CDR2 YNFKEQ come from the germline V gene. The CDR3 has 16 residues. Trimming left V 3 bases short and J 5 bases short, with 19 bases between. CDR3 protein: CASSHDGGVASETQYF. CDR3 bases: TGTGCCAGCAGCCATGATGGGGGAGTAGCCTCCGAGACCCAGTACTTC.

A word on this clonotype: A clone one base away is much larger, so this may be a read error. The J gene is TRBJ2-3, the V gene TRBV6-2 or TRBV6-3, with TRBD1 matching 10 bases. CDR3 length: 15 amino acids. J lost 2 bases, V lost 7 bases, and 6 bases had no gene match. Looked up from germline, CDR1 is MNHEY and CDR2 is SVGEGT. CDR3 DNA sequence: TGTGCCAGCAATGCCGGGACAGGGGACACAGATACGCAGTATTTT. It codes for CASNAGTGDTDTQYF.

This clonotype was detected many times. The genes are TRBV7-6 and TRBJ1-2; D unresolved. In germline, CDR1 is SGHVS, CDR2 FNYEAQ. The germline V and J ends were trimmed by 1 base and 2 bases, with 11 bases remaining between them. CDR3 length: 15 amino acids. The CDR3 DNA reads TGTGCCAGCAGCTTAGAGGAGGGAGGGAACTATGGCTACACCTTC. Translation gives CASSLEEGGNYGYTF.

The genes are TRBV2 and TRBJ2-1, with TRBD1 as a possible D gene (6 bases). V was clipped by 7 bases and J by 2 bases, with 18 bases between them. The CDR3 runs 16 residues. Germline V gives CDR1 SNHLY, CDR2 FYNNEI. CDR3: CASTFFGGYPYNEQFF. Written as DNA, the CDR3 is TGTGCCAGCACATTTTTTGGGGGCTACCCCTACAATGAGCAGTTCTTC. The full variable domain, in which reference TRBV2 and TRBJ2-1 provide the parts outside the CDR3, is EPEVTQTPSHQVTQMGQEVILRCVPISNHLYFYWYRQILGQKVEFLVSFYNNEISEKSEIFDDQFSVERPDGSNFTLKIRSTKLEDSAMYFCASTFFGGYPYNEQFFGPGTRLTVL.

This clonotype was seen at least ten times. This chain links TRBV12-3 or TRBV12-4 with TRBJ2-3, with D possibly matching TRBD2 (6 bases). The CDR3 extends over 15 amino acids. The V gene lost 5 bases and the J gene lost 0 bases, with 12 bases spanning the gap. The CDR3 DNA follows: TGTGCCAGCAGTGCTGCGGGGCGAAGCACAGATACGCAGTATTTT. Translation gives CASSAAGRSTDTQYF.

This clonotype has ten or more counts. The CDR3, as DNA: TGCGCCAGCAGCCTGGGGACTAGCGAAATAACAGATACGCAGTATTTT. It codes for CASSLGTSEITDTQYF. The chain has TRBV5-1 and TRBJ2-3; 10 bases fit TRBD2. The CDR3 runs 16 residues. Germline assignment: CDR1 SGHRS and CDR2 YFSETQ. J gave up 3 bases and V 4 bases, and 8 bases lay outside the gene matches.

This clonotype came up many times. The DNA of the CDR3 is TGTGCCAGCAGTGTTCCGAGATGGCCCTACGAGCAGTACTTC. This translates into CASSVPRWPYEQYF. The J gene is TRBJ2-7, the V gene TRBV6-1; D is undetermined. The length of the CDR3 is 14 residues. The V gene's germline CDR1 is MNHNS and CDR2 SASEGT. V lost 4 bases, J lost 2 bases, and 12 bases lay in between.

This chain links TRBV24-1 with TRBJ2-3; D ambiguous. V shed 3 bases and J shed 0 bases, with 6 bases lying between them. From germline, CDR1 is KGHDR and CDR2 SFDVKD. The CDR3 has 14 amino acids. Here the CDR3 reads CATSDVTSTDTQYF. The CDR3 bases are TGTGCCACCAGTGATGTTACTAGCACAGATACGCAGTATTTT.

This clonotype was seen only a few times. This chain connects TRBV18 to TRBJ2-3, with 8 bases matching TRBD2. V trimming: 3 bases; J trimming: 4 bases; junction bases outside the gene matches: 9. The CDR3 spans 16 residues. Looked up from germline, CDR1 is KGHSH and CDR2 is LQKENI. The CDR3, as DNA: TGTGCCAGCTCACCCCGGGAGGGGCTCTACGCAGATACGCAGTATTTT. As protein: CASSPREGLYADTQYF.

This clonotype was counted only a few times. One junction end does not reproduce the germline sequence, and a read error may be involved. The V call is TRBV7-8, the J call TRBJ2-2, with D tentatively TRBD1 or TRBD2 (5 bases each). CDR1 is SGHVS, CDR2 FQNEAQ, per germline. This CDR3 spans 11 amino acids. The DNA for the CDR3 is TGTGCCAGCAGCTTAGCTGGGGGGCTGTTTTTT. It specifies CASSLAGGLFF. The entire variable domain, with the rest obtained from reference TRBV7-8 and TRBJ2-2, is as follows: GAGVSQSPRYKVAKRGQDVALRCDPISGHVSLFWYQQALGQGPEFLTYFQNEAQLDKSGLPSDRFFAERPEGSVSTLKIQRTQQEDSAVYLCASSLAGGLFFGEGSRLTVL.

This chain connects TRBV4-1 to TRBJ2-7; TRBD1 or TRBD2 may be the D gene (7 bases each). Per germline, CDR1 MGHRA and CDR2 YSYEKL. This CDR3 region has 16 residues. Trimming left V 3 bases short and J 0 bases short, with 15 bases between. CDR3 protein: CASSQGSGTVSYEQYF. The CDR3 DNA follows: TGCGCCAGCAGCCAGGGGAGCGGGACAGTCTCCTACGAGCAGTACTTC.

This clonotype was picked up a small number of times. The genes are TRBV5-1 and TRBJ1-3; the match to TRBD1 covers 10 bases. Germline assignment: CDR1 SGHRS and CDR2 YFSETQ. J was trimmed by 8 bases and V by 4 bases; bases with no gene match: 9. This CDR3 has 15 amino acids. The DNA for the CDR3 is TGCGCCAGCAGCACTCGGGGACAGGGGACGGACACCATATATTTT. Amino acid sequence: CASSTRGQGTDTIYF.

This clonotype was recorded at least ten times. The V and J genes are TRBV12-5 and TRBJ2-7; D possibly uses TRBD1 or TRBD2 (6 bases each). The CDR3 is 15 residues long. Germline V gives CDR1 LGHNT, CDR2 FRNRAP. Trimming shortened V by 2 bases and J by 6 bases, and 17 bases separated the two germline ends. This CDR3 is CASGLLLTGAGEQYF. The CDR3 bases are TGTGCTAGTGGTTTGCTCCTAACGGGGGCTGGCGAGCAGTACTTC.

This clonotype has just one count. Given a much more abundant clone one base away, this may be a read error. The chain is built from TRBV20-1 and TRBJ2-5, with 8 nucleotides matching TRBD2. Germline CDR1 and CDR2: DFQATT and SNEGSKA (reference sequence). V was pared by 3 bases and J by 4 bases, with 13 bases of the junction left unmatched. The CDR3 has 16 amino acids. CDR3 sequence reads: CSASGGTRVFRETQYF. The CDR3 nucleotides read TGCAGTGCTAGTGGTGGGACTAGGGTTTTCCGAGAGACCCAGTACTTC.